This TCR beta chain was observed in a study of blood T cells in healthy people across ages. Roughly 9.2 milliliters of peripheral blood were drawn from each donor into EDTA-treated tubes. Through a sample-barcoded 5' primer and a J-beta primer mix, a second PCR was run for roughly 6 to 12 cycles. MiXCR, applied by TCRdb to the 5' RACE reads, yields one record per CDR3 protein. This table holds some 1.4 million distinct CDR3 sequences, 42% found once. The CDR3 is 14 residues long. Germline V gene lookup returns CDR1 SGHVS and CDR2 FQNEAQ. V was cut by 5 bases and J by 4 bases, with 13 bases left in between.

Specimen: blood. This TCR was recovered from a woman under 30 in good health. The gene calls are TRBV7-8 and TRBJ2-3; D is unresolved. Here the CDR3 reads CASSPKVAADTQYF. Written as DNA, the CDR3 is TGTGCCAGCAGCCCTAAGGTTGCCGCAGATACGCAGTATTTT. The full variable domain, rest sourced from reference TRBV7-8 and TRBJ2-3, is GAGVSQSPRYKVAKRGQDVALRCDPISGHVSLFWYQQALGQGPEFLTYFQNEAQLDKSGLPSDRFFAERPEGSVSTLKIQRTQQEDSAVYLCASSPKVAADTQYFGPGTRLTVL.